What follows are 17 T cell receptor beta chains derived from one specimen sequenced in a study of blood T cells in healthy people across ages (dated by TCRdb to the mid-2010s). The method behind the library was 5' RACE. TCRdb lists the instrument as Illumina HiSeq 2500. A second about 7 to 12 cycle PCR used a sample-barcoded 5' primer and a J-beta primer mix. The public reads were reanalyzed by TCRdb: fastp trimming at Q25, MiXCR alignment, in-frame beta chains only. Rows with one shared CDR3 protein collapse into an entry with the most common genes and DNA. This sample comprises roughly 1,700,000 distinct CDR3 sequences, 28% of them detected only once. Roughly 8.2% of the sample is in the top ten clones. The sequenced sample was blood. Receptors were obtained from a woman aged 25 to 45 in good health.

V usage is TRBV20-1 and J usage is TRBJ1-2; 10 nucleotides align to TRBD1. The length of the CDR3 is 13 residues. The germline gives CDR1 DFQATT, CDR2 SNEGSKA (reference sequence). The V and J ends lost 5 bases and 4 bases, in that order; junction bases with no gene match: 4. CDR3 protein: CSAQGQGVYGYTF. In nucleotides, the CDR3 is TGCAGTGCTCAAGGACAGGGGGTCTATGGCTACACCTTC.

At least ten counts were recorded for this clonotype. At one end, the junction sequence differs from germline, possibly due to a read error. The V gene is TRBV7-3, the J gene TRBJ2-7, with TRBD2 as a possible D gene (5 bases). This CDR3 region has 15 residues. Per the germline V gene, CDR1 is SGHTA and CDR2 is FQGTGA. CDR3 DNA: TGTGCCACCAGCGAGGGTGGGTCAAGCTCCTACGAGCAGTACTTC. Translating gives CATSEGGSSSYEQYF.

V gene TRBV7-2 combines with J gene TRBJ2-3; TRBD2 matches at 8 bases. Per the germline V gene, CDR1 is SGHTA and CDR2 is FQGNSA. Germline trimming cut 6 bases from V and 2 bases from J; bases unmatched to any gene: 10. CDR3 size: 16 residues. CDR3 sequence reads: CASRGGTSRVTDTQYF. DNA of the CDR3: TGTGCCAGCAGAGGCGGGACTAGTCGTGTCACAGATACGCAGTATTTT.

This chain links TRBV10-3 with TRBJ1-1, with TRBD1 matching 11 bases. Germline V lookup: CDR1 ENHRY, CDR2 SYGVKD. V was pared by 5 bases and J by 5 bases, with 7 bases of the junction left unmatched. This CDR3 region has 15 residues. Here the CDR3 DNA reads TGTGCCATCAGTTGGACAGGGGGCATCGGGACTGAAGCTTTCTTT. Its protein is CAISWTGGIGTEAFF.

The count of this clonotype is one. One junction end does not reproduce the germline sequence, and a read error may be involved. The chain combines TRBV20-1 with TRBJ2-3; perhaps TRBD2 as D (6 bases). The CDR3 loop spans 15 amino acids. Germline V CDR1 and CDR2: DFQATT, SNEGSKA (reference sequence). CDR3 loop: CSAGDRRAPTDTQYF. Written as DNA, the CDR3 is TGCAGTGCTGGAGATAGGAGGGCCCCCACAGATACGCAGTATTTT.

This clonotype was picked up a small number of times. J is TRBJ1-3 and V is TRBV7-2, with a possible D match to TRBD1 (6 bases). Trimming stripped 5 bases from V and 3 bases from J, with 17 bases between. The CDR3 contains 16 residues. Per germline, CDR1 SGHTA and CDR2 FQGNSA. The CDR3 DNA is TGTGCCAGCAGCCCTCAGCAGGGGTTCGGTGGAAACACCATATATTTT. Its protein is CASSPQQGFGGNTIYF. The full variable domain, with the rest looked up from reference TRBV7-2 and TRBJ1-3, is GAGVSQSPSNKVTEKGKDVELRCDPISGHTALYWYRQSLGQGLEFLIYFQGNSAPDKSGLPSDRFSAERTGGSVSTLTIQRTQQEDSAVYLCASSPQQGFGGNTIYFGEGSWLTVV.

This clonotype has only a few counts. The chain couples TRBV9 to TRBJ2-4; 9 positions match TRBD2. The CDR3 runs to 15 residues. The germline CDR1 and CDR2 sequences are SGDLS and YYNGEE. The J segment lost 6 bases and the V segment lost 4 bases, leaving 8 bases of the junction unmatched. In DNA form, the CDR3 reads TGTGCCAGCAGCCCCTTGGCGGGGGGGAGAAACATTCAGTACTTC. Encoded protein: CASSPLAGGRNIQYF.

This rearrangement joins TRBV7-2 to TRBJ2-5, with D possibly matching TRBD2 (7 bases). The J call could be wrong; TRBJ2-7 is a better fit for the DNA end. Germline V gene data show CDR1 as SGHTA and CDR2 as FQGNSA. The CDR3 sequence is 15 residues long. The CDR3 loop reads CARSRRGGGFYEQYF. The DNA for the CDR3 is TGTGCCAGAAGCCGTCGGGGAGGGGGTTTCTACGAGCAGTACTTC.

The chain uses TRBV5-1 and TRBJ1-4; unclear D gene. The CDR3 is made up of 14 amino acids. CDR1 and CDR2 from the germline V gene are SGHRS and YFSETQ. Trimming shortened V by 3 bases and J by 0 bases, and 6 bases separated the two germline ends. The CDR3 DNA reads TGCGCCAGCAGCTGTACAGCAACTAATGAAAAACTGTTTTTT. The encoded protein is CASSCTATNEKLFF.

The CDR3: CSAINSLAGGKNIQYF. CDR3 DNA sequence: TGCAGTGCTATCAACTCTCTAGCGGGGGGGAAAAACATTCAGTACTTC. The chain uses TRBV20-1 and TRBJ2-4, with 12 bases identical to TRBD2. The CDR3 has 16 residues. V gave up 4 bases and J gave up 4 bases; unmatched junction bases: 8. CDR1 is DFQATT and CDR2 is SNEGSKA in the germline V gene (reference sequence).

V is TRBV3-1 and J is TRBJ1-2; a weak D match, TRBD1 (6 bases). CDR1 and CDR2 (germline): LGHDT, YNNKEL (reference sequence). V was pared by 7 bases and J by 7 bases, with 16 bases between. This CDR3 comprises 13 residues. The CDR3 coding sequence is TGTGCCAGCACGGGCAGGGGAGACCGTGGCTACACCTTC. It encodes CASTGRGDRGYTF.

This clonotype has ten or more counts. This chain uses TRBV20-1 with TRBJ2-3, with 7 bases aligning to TRBD2. Germline values: CDR1 DFQATT, CDR2 SNEGSKA (reference sequence). CDR3 length: 14 residues. V trimming: 5 bases; J trimming: 1 base; junction bases outside the gene matches: 6. CDR3 DNA: TGCAGTGCTGGACTAGTGTTCGGCACAGATACGCAGTATTTT. Its protein is CSAGLVFGTDTQYF.

In this sample, this clonotype turned up a few times. This chain links TRBV4-2 with TRBJ1-2; D uncertain. Deletions cut 0 bases from V and 8 bases from J, with 13 bases between. Germline values: CDR1 LGHNA, CDR2 YNFKEQ. This CDR3 is 14 amino acids long. CDR3 in DNA: TGTGCCAGCAGCCAAGATACGGGGTACCCCGGCTACACCTTC. It translates to CASSQDTGYPGYTF.

The chain joins TRBV29-1 to TRBJ1-1; D is unresolved. The CDR3 runs to 12 residues. Germline CDR1 and CDR2: SQVTM and ANQGSEA. V dropped 1 base and J dropped 8 bases, with 11 bases sitting between them. The CDR3 reads CSVEVSGIEAFF. CDR3 sequence (DNA): TGCAGCGTTGAAGTGAGTGGGATAGAAGCTTTCTTT. Full variable domain (missing parts from reference TRBV29-1 and TRBJ1-1): SAVISQKPSRDICQRGTSLTIQCQVDSQVTMMFWYRQQPGQSLTLIATANQGSEATYESGFVIDKFPISRPNLTFSTLTVSNMSPEDSSIYLCSVEVSGIEAFFGQGTRLTVV.

This chain connects TRBV15 to TRBJ2-1; D may be TRBD2 (6 bases). Germline loops: CDR1 LNHNV, CDR2 YYDKDF (reference sequence). The CDR3 totals 17 residues. Trimming shortened V by 4 bases and J by 0 bases, and 16 bases separated the two germline ends. The CDR3 nucleotides are TGTGCCACCAGCACCTCCCGGGAGCGAAGCTCCTACAATGAGCAGTTCTTC. Translating gives CATSTSRERSSYNEQFF.

This sequence joins TRBV5-5 and TRBJ2-7; 10 nucleotides align to TRBD1. After removal of 4 bases from V and 5 bases from J, the junction contained 12 bases not matched to a gene. CDR1 and CDR2 (germline): SGHKS, YYEKEE (reference sequence). The CDR3 consists of 16 residues. The CDR3 bases are TGTGCCAGCAGCAGAGACAGGGGGCGGTTTACCGACGAGCAGTACTTC. Residues: CASSRDRGRFTDEQYF.

V and J are TRBV6-5 and TRBJ2-5, with a possible D match to TRBD2 (7 bases). Trimming pared 8 bases from V and 11 bases from J, leaving 21 bases between. This CDR3 comprises 13 residues. Germline V gene sequence: CDR1 MNHEY, CDR2 SVGAGI. CDR3 region: CASGGGSRNEQYF. CDR3 bases: TGTGCCAGCGGGGGCGGGAGTCGAAATGAGCAGTACTTC.